This T cell receptor (beta chain) was identified in a study of cytomegalovirus exposure and HLA in healthy donors. Points from the study as a whole: A missense variant in DCLRE1C was later tied to TCR beta V- and J-gene trimming. By HLA locus, TCR association rates varied in a later analysis, with DRB1 showing the most and HLA-C the fewest. A later analysis found that most CMV-associated TCR beta chains appeared HLA-restricted. It was confirmed in vitro that a few of the CMV-associated chains were specific for CMV antigens.

Details on this clone: Its antigen is currently unknown.

Germline CDR1 reads SEHNR; CDR2 reads FQNEAQ (reference sequence). This CDR3 is 16 amino acids long. With V trimmed by 1 base and J by 7 bases, 7 bases remained unmatched. The study ran its PCR with 60 Vbeta and 13 Jbeta primers. This table comes from immunoSEQ multiplex PCR, and its TCRdb copy is limited to in-frame clones, with some not included. The profile shows roughly 150,000 clones, about 71% of them singletons. This sequence was found in a woman between 55 and 75 years old in good health and CMV-seropositive. V is TRBV7-9 and J is TRBJ2-3; 11 positions agree with TRBD2. The source material was PBMCs. As DNA, the CDR3 is TGTGCCAGCAGCTTAGGGGGGGGACTAGCGGAGAATACGCAGTATTTT. It codes for CASSLGGGLAENTQYF.